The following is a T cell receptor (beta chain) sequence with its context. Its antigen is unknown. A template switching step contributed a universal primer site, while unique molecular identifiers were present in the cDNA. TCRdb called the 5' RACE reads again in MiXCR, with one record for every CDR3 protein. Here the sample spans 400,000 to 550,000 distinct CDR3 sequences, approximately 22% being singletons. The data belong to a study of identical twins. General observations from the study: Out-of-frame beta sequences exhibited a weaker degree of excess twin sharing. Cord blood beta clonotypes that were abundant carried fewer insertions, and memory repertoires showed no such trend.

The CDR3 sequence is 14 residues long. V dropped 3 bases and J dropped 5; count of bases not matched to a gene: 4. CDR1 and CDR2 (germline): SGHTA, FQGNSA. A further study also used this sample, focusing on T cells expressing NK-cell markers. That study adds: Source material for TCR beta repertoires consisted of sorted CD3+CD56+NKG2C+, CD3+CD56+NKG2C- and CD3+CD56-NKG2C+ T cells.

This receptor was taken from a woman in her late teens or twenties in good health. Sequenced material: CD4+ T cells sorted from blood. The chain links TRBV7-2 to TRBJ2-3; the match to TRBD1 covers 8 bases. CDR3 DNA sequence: TGTGCCAGCAGCTTTCAGGGGGCGGGAGATACGCAGTATTTT. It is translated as CASSFQGAGDTQYF.